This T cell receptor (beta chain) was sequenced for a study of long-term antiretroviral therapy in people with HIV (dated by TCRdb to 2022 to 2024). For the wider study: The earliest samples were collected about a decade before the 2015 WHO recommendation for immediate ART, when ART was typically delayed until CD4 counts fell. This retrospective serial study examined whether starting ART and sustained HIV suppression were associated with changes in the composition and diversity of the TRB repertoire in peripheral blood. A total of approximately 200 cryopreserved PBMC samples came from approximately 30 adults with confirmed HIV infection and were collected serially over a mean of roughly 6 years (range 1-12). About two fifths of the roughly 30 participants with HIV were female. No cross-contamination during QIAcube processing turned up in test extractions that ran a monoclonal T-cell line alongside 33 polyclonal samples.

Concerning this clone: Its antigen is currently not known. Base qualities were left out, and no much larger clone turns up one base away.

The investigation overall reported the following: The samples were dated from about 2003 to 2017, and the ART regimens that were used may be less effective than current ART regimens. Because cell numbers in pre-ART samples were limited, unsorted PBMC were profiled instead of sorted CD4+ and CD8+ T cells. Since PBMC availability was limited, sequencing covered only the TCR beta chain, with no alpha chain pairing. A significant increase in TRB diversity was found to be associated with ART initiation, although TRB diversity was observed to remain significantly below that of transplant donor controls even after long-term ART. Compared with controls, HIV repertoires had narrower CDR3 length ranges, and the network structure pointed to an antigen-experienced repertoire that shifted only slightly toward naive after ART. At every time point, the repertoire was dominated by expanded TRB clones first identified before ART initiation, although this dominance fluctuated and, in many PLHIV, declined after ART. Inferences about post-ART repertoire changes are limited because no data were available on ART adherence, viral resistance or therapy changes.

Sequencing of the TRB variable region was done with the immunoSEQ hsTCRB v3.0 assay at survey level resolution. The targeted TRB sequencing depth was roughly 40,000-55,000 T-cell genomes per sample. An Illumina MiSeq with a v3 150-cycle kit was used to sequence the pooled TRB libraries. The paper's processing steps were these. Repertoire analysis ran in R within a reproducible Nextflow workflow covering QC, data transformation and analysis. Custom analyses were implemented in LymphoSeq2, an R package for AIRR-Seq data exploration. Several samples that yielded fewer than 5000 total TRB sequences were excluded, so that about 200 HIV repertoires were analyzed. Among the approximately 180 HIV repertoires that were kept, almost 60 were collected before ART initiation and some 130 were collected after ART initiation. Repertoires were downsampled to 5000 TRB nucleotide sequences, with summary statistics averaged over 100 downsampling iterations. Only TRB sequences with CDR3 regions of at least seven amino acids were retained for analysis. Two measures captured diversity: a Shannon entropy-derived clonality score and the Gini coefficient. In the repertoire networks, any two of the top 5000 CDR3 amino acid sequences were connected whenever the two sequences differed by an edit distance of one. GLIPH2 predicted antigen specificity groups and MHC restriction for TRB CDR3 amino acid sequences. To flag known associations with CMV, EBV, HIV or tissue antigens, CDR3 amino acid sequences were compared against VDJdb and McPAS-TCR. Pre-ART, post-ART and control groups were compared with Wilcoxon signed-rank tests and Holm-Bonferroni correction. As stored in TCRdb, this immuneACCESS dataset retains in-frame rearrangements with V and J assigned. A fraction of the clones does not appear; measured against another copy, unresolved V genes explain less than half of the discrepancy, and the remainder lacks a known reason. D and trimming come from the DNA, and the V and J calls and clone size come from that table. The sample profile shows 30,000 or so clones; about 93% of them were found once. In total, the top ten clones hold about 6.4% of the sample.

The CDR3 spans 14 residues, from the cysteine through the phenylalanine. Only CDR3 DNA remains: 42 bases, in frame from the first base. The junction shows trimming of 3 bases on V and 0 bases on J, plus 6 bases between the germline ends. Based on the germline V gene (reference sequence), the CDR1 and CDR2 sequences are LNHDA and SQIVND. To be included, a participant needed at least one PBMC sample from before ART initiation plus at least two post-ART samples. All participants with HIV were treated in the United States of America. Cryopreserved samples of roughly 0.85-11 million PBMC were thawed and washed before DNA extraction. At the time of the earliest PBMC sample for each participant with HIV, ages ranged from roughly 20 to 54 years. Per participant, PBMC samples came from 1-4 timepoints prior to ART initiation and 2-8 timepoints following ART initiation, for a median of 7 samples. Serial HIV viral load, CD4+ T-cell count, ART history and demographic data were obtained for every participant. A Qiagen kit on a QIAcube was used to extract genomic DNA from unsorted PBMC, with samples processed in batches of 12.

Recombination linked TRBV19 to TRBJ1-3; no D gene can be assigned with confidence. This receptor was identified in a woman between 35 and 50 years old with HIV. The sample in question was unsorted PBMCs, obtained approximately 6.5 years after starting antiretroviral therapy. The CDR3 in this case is CASSIGGSGNTIYF. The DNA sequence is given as TGTGCCAGTAGTATCGGAGGCTCTGGAAACACCATATATTTT.